The 14 T cell receptor beta chains listed next were all sequenced from one sample in a study of shared clonotypes between healthy human individuals. Method: immunoSEQ multiplex PCR; TCRdb's copy keeps in-frame clones and lacks some. The sample contains roughly 2 million clones, 90% to 96% of which appear only once. Material: naive CD4+ T cells sorted from blood. Subset meaning: CD45RA+ positively selected. Every receptor here comes from a man between 18 and 29 years old in good health.

V and J are TRBV30 and TRBJ1-2, with 7 bases lining up with TRBD1. V gave up 4 bases and J gave up 9 bases; unmatched junction bases: 11. The CDR3 has 13 amino acids. Germline loops: CDR1 GTSNPN, CDR2 SVGIG (reference sequence). CDR3 sequence reads: CAWTELQGISYTF. The CDR3 DNA reads as TGTGCCTGGACCGAACTACAGGGGATAAGCTACACCTTC.

In the case of this clone: The sample has other DNA sequences that encode this CDR3 too. The chain combines TRBV5-1 with TRBJ2-5; 8 nucleotides line up with TRBD2. Germline trimming cut 0 bases from V and 4 bases from J; bases unmatched to any gene: 2. This CDR3 has 14 amino acids. Germline-derived CDR1 and CDR2 are SGHRS and YFSETQ. The CDR3 protein is CASSLAGGRETQYF. The DNA of the CDR3 is TGCGCCAGCAGCTTGGCGGGGGGGCGAGAGACCCAGTACTTC.

V and J are TRBV7-9 and TRBJ1-1, with 7 bases lining up with TRBD1. CDR1 and CDR2 (germline): SEHNR, FQNEAQ (reference sequence). This CDR3 is built from 16 residues. The V segment lost 5 bases and the J segment 0 bases; nucleotides outside the gene matches: 9. The CDR3 loop is CASSAAEGALNTEAFF. As DNA, the CDR3 is TGTGCCAGCAGCGCTGCGGAGGGGGCCCTGAACACTGAAGCTTTCTTT.

With regard to this clone: This specimen includes other DNA sequences encoding the same CDR3. This rearrangement joins TRBV6-5 to TRBJ1-2; the D gene is possibly TRBD1 (5 bases). Trimming took 5 bases from V and 4 from J, leaving 11 bases between them. This CDR3 region has 13 residues. Germline V gives CDR1 MNHEY, CDR2 SVGAGI. The CDR3 nucleotides read TGTGCCAGCAGTCCCGGGACCTCCTATGGCTACACCTTC. Amino acids: CASSPGTSYGYTF.

V gene TRBV10-3 combines with J gene TRBJ1-1, with D unclear. The CDR3 loop spans 14 amino acids. Germline lookup yields CDR1 ENHRY and CDR2 SYGVKD. Trimming cost V 3 bases and J 0 bases, with 8 bases left between them. CDR3 amino acids: CAISEGSVNTEAFF. The CDR3, as DNA: TGTGCCATCAGTGAAGGATCCGTGAACACTGAAGCTTTCTTT.

The chain employs TRBV11-2 and TRBJ2-7; 8 bases are shared with TRBD1. The trim removed 5 bases at V and 5 bases at J, leaving 11 bases unmatched. The CDR3 is 15 amino acids. Germline V gene sequence: CDR1 SGHAT, CDR2 FQNNGV. CDR3 nucleotides: TGTGCCAGCAGCCTTCGATTACAGGGGGACAACGAGCAGTACTTC. This sequence encodes CASSLRLQGDNEQYF.

The V gene is TRBV28, the J gene TRBJ2-5, with TRBD1 matching 10 bases. The CDR3 spans 15 residues. Germline values: CDR1 MDHEN, CDR2 SYDVKM. The V and J ends lost 6 bases and 5 bases, in that order; junction bases with no gene match: 9. CDR3 in amino acids: CASRHRDRGLETQYF. CDR3 coding DNA: TGTGCCAGCAGACACCGGGACAGGGGACTGGAGACCCAGTACTTC. Using reference TRBV28 and TRBJ2-5 for the parts outside the CDR3, the full variable domain is DVKVTQSSRYLVKRTGEKVFLECVQDMDHENMFWYRQDPGLGLRLIYFSYDVKMKEKGDIPEGYSVSREKKERFSLILESASTNQTSMYLCASRHRDRGLETQYFGPGTRLLVL.

The chain recombines TRBV5-4 with TRBJ2-3; 9 nucleotides line up with TRBD2. Germline V lookup: CDR1 SGHNT, CDR2 YYREEE (reference sequence). This CDR3 comprises 17 residues. J lost 5 bases, V lost 0 bases, and 10 bases had no gene match. The CDR3 region is CASSLVSRGGAIDTQYF. In nucleotides, the CDR3 is TGTGCCAGCAGCTTGGTATCGCGCGGGGGGGCGATAGATACGCAGTATTTT.

The chain uses TRBV6-6 and TRBJ1-1; D might be TRBD1 (6 bases). This CDR3 has 15 amino acids. Germline CDR1 and CDR2: MNHNY and SVGAGI (reference sequence). Trimming cost V 6 bases and J 0 bases, with 14 bases left between them. The CDR3 DNA reads TGTGCCAGCAGAGTAAAAGGACAGCTGAACACTGAAGCTTTCTTT. It codes for CASRVKGQLNTEAFF.

This sequence joins TRBV6-6 and TRBJ2-7; 7 bases agree with TRBD1. CDR1 is MNHNY and CDR2 is SVGAGI in the germline V gene (reference sequence). Trimming took 2 bases from V and 0 from J; bases not matched to a gene: 7. This CDR3 has 16 residues. Here the CDR3 DNA reads TGTGCCAGCAGTTACGTCGGTGGACAGGACTCCTACGAGCAGTACTTC. The encoded protein is CASSYVGGQDSYEQYF.

The chain recombines TRBV7-8 with TRBJ2-2, with D hard to call. There are 17 residues in the CDR3. V gave up 7 bases and J gave up 0 bases, with 18 bases separating them. Germline-derived CDR1 and CDR2 are SGHVS and FQNEAQ. The DNA of the CDR3 is TGTGCCAGCATCCCTGACTTTGCGCTCACGAACACCGGGGAGCTGTTTTTT. Translating it yields CASIPDFALTNTGELFF.

The genes are TRBV30 and TRBJ2-1, with unresolved D. The CDR3 has 14 amino acids. Trimming pared 0 bases from V and 9 bases from J, leaving 15 bases between. In germline, CDR1 is GTSNPN, CDR2 SVGIG (reference sequence). The CDR3 region is CAWSVTVGETEQFF. The CDR3 nucleotides read TGTGCCTGGAGTGTAACGGTTGGGGAAACTGAGCAGTTCTTC.

The chain employs TRBV7-2 and TRBJ1-2; 7 nucleotides agree with TRBD1. The CDR3 spans 14 residues. The junction had 6 bases not matched to a gene; V was cut back by 5 bases and J by 3 bases. Germline V gene sequence: CDR1 SGHTA, CDR2 FQGNSA. The CDR3 region has the DNA TGTGCCAGCAGCCTCTCCGGGACAGACTATGGCTACACCTTC. Its translation: CASSLSGTDYGYTF. Together with reference TRBV7-2 and TRBJ1-2, the CDR3 gives the full variable domain: GAGVSQSPSNKVTEKGKDVELRCDPISGHTALYWYRQSLGQGLEFLIYFQGNSAPDKSGLPSDRFSAERTGGSVSTLTIQRTQQEDSAVYLCASSLSGTDYGYTFGSGTRLTVV.

The chain couples TRBV27 to TRBJ2-7; D is possibly TRBD1 (7 bases). The germline V and J ends were trimmed by 5 bases and 4 bases, with 15 bases remaining between them. CDR3 size: 14 residues. Germline V gene sequence: CDR1 MNHEY, CDR2 SMNVEV (reference sequence). This chain's CDR3 is CASSGRDSLYEQYF. In nucleotides, the CDR3 is TGTGCCAGCAGTGGGCGGGACAGTTTGTACGAGCAGTACTTC.